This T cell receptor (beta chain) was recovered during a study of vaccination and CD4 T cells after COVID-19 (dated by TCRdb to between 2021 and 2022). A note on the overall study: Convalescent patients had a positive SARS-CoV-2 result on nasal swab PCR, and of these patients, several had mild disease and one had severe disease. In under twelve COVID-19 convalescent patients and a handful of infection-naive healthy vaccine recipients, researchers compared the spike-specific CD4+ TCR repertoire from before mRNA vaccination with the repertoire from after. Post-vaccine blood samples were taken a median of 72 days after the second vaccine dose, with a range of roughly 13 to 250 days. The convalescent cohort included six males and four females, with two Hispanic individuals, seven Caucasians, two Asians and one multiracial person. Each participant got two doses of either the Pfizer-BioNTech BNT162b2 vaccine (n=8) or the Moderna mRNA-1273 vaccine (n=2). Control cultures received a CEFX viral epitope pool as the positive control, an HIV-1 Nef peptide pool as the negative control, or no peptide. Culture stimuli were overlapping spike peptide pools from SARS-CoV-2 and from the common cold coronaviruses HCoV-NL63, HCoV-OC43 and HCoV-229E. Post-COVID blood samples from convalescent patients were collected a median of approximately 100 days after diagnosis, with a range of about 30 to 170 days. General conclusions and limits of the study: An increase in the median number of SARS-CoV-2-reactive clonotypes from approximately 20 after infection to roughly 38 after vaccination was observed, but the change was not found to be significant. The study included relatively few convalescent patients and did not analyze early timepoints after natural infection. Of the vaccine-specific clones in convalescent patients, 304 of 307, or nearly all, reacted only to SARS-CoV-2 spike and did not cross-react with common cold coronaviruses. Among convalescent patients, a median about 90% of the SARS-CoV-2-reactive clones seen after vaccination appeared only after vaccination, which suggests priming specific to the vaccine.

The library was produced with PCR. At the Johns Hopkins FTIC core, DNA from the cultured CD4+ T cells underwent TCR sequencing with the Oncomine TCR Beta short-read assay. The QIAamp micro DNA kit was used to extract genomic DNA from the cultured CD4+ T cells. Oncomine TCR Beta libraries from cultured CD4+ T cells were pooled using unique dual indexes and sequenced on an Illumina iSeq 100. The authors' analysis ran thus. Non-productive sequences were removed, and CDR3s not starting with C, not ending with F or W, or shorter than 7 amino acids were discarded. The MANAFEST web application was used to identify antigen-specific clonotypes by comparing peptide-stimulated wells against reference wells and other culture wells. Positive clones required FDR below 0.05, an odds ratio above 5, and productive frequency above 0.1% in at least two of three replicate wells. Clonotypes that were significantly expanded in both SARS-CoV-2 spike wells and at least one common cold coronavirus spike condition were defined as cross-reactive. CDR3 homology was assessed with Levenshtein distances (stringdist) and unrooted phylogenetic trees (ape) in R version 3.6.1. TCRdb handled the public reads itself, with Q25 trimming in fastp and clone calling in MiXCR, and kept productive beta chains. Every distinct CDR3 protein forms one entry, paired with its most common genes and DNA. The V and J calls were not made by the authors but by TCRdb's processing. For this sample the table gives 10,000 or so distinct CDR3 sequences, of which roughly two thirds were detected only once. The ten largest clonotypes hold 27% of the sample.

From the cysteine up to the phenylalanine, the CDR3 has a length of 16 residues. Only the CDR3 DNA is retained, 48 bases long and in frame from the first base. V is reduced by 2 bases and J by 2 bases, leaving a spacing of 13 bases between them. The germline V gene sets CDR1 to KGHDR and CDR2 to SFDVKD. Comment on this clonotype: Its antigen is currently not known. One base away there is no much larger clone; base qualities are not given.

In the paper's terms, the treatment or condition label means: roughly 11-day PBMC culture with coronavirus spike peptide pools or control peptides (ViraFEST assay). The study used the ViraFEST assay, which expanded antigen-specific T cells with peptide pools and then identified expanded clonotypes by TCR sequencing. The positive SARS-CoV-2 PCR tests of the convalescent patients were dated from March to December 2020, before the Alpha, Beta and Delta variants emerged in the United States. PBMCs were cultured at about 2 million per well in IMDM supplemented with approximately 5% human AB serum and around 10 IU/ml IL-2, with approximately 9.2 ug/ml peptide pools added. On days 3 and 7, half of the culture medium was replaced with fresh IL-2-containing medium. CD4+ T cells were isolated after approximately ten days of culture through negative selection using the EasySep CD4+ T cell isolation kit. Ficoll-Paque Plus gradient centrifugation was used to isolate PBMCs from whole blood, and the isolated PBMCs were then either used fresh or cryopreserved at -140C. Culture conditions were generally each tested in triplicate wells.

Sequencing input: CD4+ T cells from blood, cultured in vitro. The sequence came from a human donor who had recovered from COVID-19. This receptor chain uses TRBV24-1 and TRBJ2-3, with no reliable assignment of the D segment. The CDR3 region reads CATSDYNSANTDTQYF. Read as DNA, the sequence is TGTGCCACCAGTGATTATAACAGCGCAAACACAGATACGCAGTATTTT.